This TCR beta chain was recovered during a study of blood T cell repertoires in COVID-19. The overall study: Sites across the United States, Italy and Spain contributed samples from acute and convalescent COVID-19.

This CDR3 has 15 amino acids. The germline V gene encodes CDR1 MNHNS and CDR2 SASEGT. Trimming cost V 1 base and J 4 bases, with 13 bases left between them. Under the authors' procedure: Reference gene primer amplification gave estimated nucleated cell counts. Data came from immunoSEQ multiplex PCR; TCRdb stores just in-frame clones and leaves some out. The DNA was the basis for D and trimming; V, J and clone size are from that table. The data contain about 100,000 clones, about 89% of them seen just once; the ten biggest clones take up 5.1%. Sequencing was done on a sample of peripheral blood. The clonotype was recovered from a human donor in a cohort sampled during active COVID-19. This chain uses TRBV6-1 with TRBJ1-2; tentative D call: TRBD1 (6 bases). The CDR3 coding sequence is TGTGCCAGCAGTGAAGGGGGGCAGGGTAGCTATGGCTACACCTTC. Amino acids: CASSEGGQGSYGYTF.